Here is one T cell receptor beta chain with its context. The entry originates in a study of OX40 agonist ivuxolimab in advanced cancers. Across the whole study: Patient treatment consisted of intravenous ivuxolimab administration every 2 weeks at 0.01 to 10 mg/kg.

The V and J ends lost 6 bases and 6 bases respectively, with 10 bases between them. There are 12 residues in the CDR3. Per germline, CDR1 LNHDA and CDR2 SQIVND (reference sequence). Sequencing was performed with immunoSEQ multiplex PCR; in TCRdb, only in-frame clones are kept and a portion is missing. The table lists tens of thousands of clones, 75% to 95% of them singletons, with about 0.95% in the top ten. The source was CD4+ or CD8+ T cells sorted from blood, collected in a trial of the OX40 agonist ivuxolimab. The chain carries TRBV19 and TRBJ2-3; either TRBD1 or TRBD2 may fit D (5 bases each). The TCR originated in an adult with an advanced solid tumor such as melanoma, head and neck, liver or kidney cancer. The CDR3 nucleotides read TGTGCCAGTAGAGCGTGGGGGGATACGCAGTATTTT. Its translation is CASRAWGDTQYF.